This T cell receptor beta chain was observed in a study of T cell repertoires in cytomegalovirus infection. Across the whole study: Both a matching HLA type and CMV infection were indicated by public TCR beta signatures. Overall study findings and caveats: Cumulated frequencies of public TCR beta families served to identify carriers of CMV plus the relevant HLA. The response measured ex vivo was dominated by TCR beta clonotypes (HLA-C-restricted and CMV-specific).

At least ten counts were recorded for this clonotype. Its antigen remains unidentified. Using its own MiXCR run on the reads, TCRdb lists one record per CDR3 protein. The top ten clones hold less than 5% of a sample with about 76,000 distinct CDR3 sequences, roughly 3.7% of them seen once. The V end was cut by 6 bases, the J end by 8 bases, with 14 bases between. The germline gives CDR1 MDHEN, CDR2 SYDVKM. There are 14 residues in the CDR3. The chain has TRBV28 and TRBJ1-6; D remains unclear. The source is a human donor in good health (CMV status not recorded). Some clones in this sample may be carry-over from other donors' samples. The sample was PBMCs. In nucleotides, the CDR3 is TGTGCCAGCAGCCAGCCCTCCGATTATTCACCCCTCCACTTT. Protein product: CASSQPSDYSPLHF. Supplemented by reference TRBV28 and TRBJ1-6, the full variable domain reads DVKVTQSSRYLVKRTGEKVFLECVQDMDHENMFWYRQDPGLGLRLIYFSYDVKMKEKGDIPEGYSVSREKKERFSLILESASTNQTSMYLCASSQPSDYSPLHFGNGTRLTVT.